What follows are 28 T cell receptor beta chains derived from one specimen sequenced in a study of blood T cell repertoires in COVID-19. This table comes from immunoSEQ multiplex PCR, and its TCRdb copy is limited to in-frame clones, with some not included. This sample has about 170,000 clones; roughly 80% occur once, and the top ten carry approximately 7%. Sequencing used peripheral blood. Source of these receptors: a woman aged 40 to 50 with COVID-19, enrolled during active disease.

This chain links TRBV5-8 with TRBJ2-3, with 9 positions matching TRBD1. The V gene end was trimmed by 5 bases and the J gene end by 2 bases; junction bases not matched to a gene: 9. The CDR3 loop spans 16 amino acids. Germline CDR1 reads SGHTS; CDR2 reads YDEGEE. CDR3 DNA sequence: TGTGCCAGCAGGCCTCATGGACAGGGGATCACAGATACGCAGTATTTT. It codes for CASRPHGQGITDTQYF.

The rearrangement joins TRBV7-9 to TRBJ1-3; no definite D call. Trimming removed 1 base from V and 0 bases from J, with 7 bases in between. The germline V gene has CDR1 SEHNR and CDR2 FQNEAQ (reference sequence). The CDR3 runs 15 residues. The CDR3 spells CASSLDGSSGNTIYF. The CDR3 nucleotides read TGTGCCAGCAGCTTAGACGGGAGCTCTGGAAACACCATATATTTT.

The chain couples TRBV4-1 to TRBJ2-7; TRBD2 matches 13 bases. V gave up 0 bases and J gave up 5 bases; unmatched junction bases: 1. The CDR3 sequence is 15 residues long. Germline V lookup: CDR1 MGHRA, CDR2 YSYEKL. CDR3 region: CASSQEGLAGNEQYV. The CDR3 DNA reads TGCGCCAGCAGCCAAGAGGGACTAGCGGGGAACGAGCAGTACGTC.

This sequence joins TRBV27 and TRBJ2-5; weak D call: TRBD2 (6 bases). The V and J ends lost 1 base and 3 bases respectively, with 12 bases between them. The CDR3 is made up of 15 amino acids. Per the germline V gene, CDR1 is MNHEY and CDR2 is SMNVEV (reference sequence). The CDR3 here is CASSLFRLGKETQYF. DNA for the CDR3: TGTGCCAGCAGTTTATTTCGACTAGGGAAAGAGACCCAGTACTTC.

The chain joins TRBV6-5 to TRBJ2-7; the D gene is possibly TRBD2 (6 bases). The CDR3 sequence is 15 residues long. Germline lookup yields CDR1 MNHEY and CDR2 SVGAGI. V dropped 6 bases and J dropped 3 bases, with 18 bases sitting between them. The CDR3 DNA sequence: TGTGCCAGCAGATTCCTCCGGGACGGGGGCTACGAGCAGTACTTC. This sequence encodes CASRFLRDGGYEQYF.

As concerns this clone: With only one base between it and a far larger clone, this is likely a read error. This chain uses TRBV3-1 (or the pseudogene TRBV3-2) with TRBJ2-5; D remains ambiguous. Germline V gene data show CDR1 as LGHDT and CDR2 as YNNKEL (reference sequence). Trimming shortened V by 0 bases and J by 4 bases, and 3 bases separated the two germline ends. The CDR3 is 12 amino acids. CDR3 sequence (DNA): TGTGCCAGCAGCCAAGATCGAGAGACCCAGTACTTC. It encodes CASSQDRETQYF.

The rearrangement links TRBV7-9 to TRBJ2-2; unclear D gene. Per the germline V gene, CDR1 is SEHNR and CDR2 is FQNEAQ (reference sequence). V lost 4 bases, J lost 4 bases, and 13 bases lay in between. There are 15 residues in the CDR3. CDR3 amino acids: CASSSYFRGTGELFF. The CDR3 DNA is TGTGCCAGCAGCTCCTACTTTCGAGGCACCGGGGAGCTGTTTTTT. Looking up the rest from reference TRBV7-9 and TRBJ2-2 gives the full variable domain: DTGVSQNPRHKITKRGQNVTFRCDPISEHNRLYWYRQTLGQGPEFLTYFQNEAQLEKSRLLSDRFSAERPKGSFSTLEIQRTEQGDSAMYLCASSSYFRGTGELFFGEGSRLTVL.

The V and J genes are TRBV5-6 and TRBJ1-2; D gene uncertain. This CDR3 has 14 residues. CDR1 and CDR2 from the germline V gene are SGHDT and YYEEEE. Trimming stripped 0 bases from V and 5 bases from J, with 11 bases between. The chain's CDR3 is CASSLGQAGYGYTF. CDR3 coding DNA: TGTGCCAGCAGCTTGGGACAAGCGGGGTATGGCTACACCTTC.

This chain uses TRBV2 with TRBJ2-7, with TRBD2 matching over 7 bases. From germline, CDR1 is SNHLY and CDR2 FYNNEI. V dropped 6 bases and J dropped 3; count of bases not matched to a gene: 5. This CDR3 is built from 13 residues. CDR3 loop: CASRSGRGYEQYF. The CDR3 DNA reads as TGTGCCAGCAGGTCTGGGAGGGGCTACGAGCAGTACTTC.

The chain couples TRBV18 to TRBJ2-7, with 8 bases identical to TRBD2. Germline values: CDR1 KGHSH, CDR2 LQKENI. J lost 9 bases, V lost 3 bases, and 7 bases had no gene match. The CDR3 contains 13 residues. The CDR3 region is CASSPGGGSSQYV. The CDR3 DNA reads TGTGCCAGCTCACCCGGGGGGGGGAGTTCGCAGTACGTC.

The chain combines TRBV5-4 with TRBJ2-5; 9 positions match TRBD1. V was pared by 4 bases and J by 4 bases, with 5 bases of the junction left unmatched. From germline, CDR1 is SGHNT and CDR2 YYREEE (reference sequence). The CDR3 covers 14 residues. CDR3 residues: CASSLGQGRETQYF. CDR3 nucleotides: TGTGCCAGCAGCCTCGGACAGGGGAGAGAGACCCAGTACTTC.

On this clone: The sample carries other DNA sequences with the same CDR3. This chain connects TRBV29-1 to TRBJ2-1, with 13 bases fitting TRBD2. V dropped 5 bases and J dropped 7; count of bases not matched to a gene: 2. The CDR3 totals 13 residues. Germline V gives CDR1 SQVTM, CDR2 ANQGSEA. CDR3 coding DNA: TGCAGCGTTTTGGGACTAGCGGGGAATGAGCAGTTCTTC. Residues: CSVLGLAGNEQFF.

The chain uses TRBV28 and TRBJ2-7; TRBD1 is a possible D gene (7 bases). This CDR3 is 13 amino acids long. Germline CDR1 is MDHEN and CDR2 is SYDVKM. V lost 5 bases and J lost 7, with 15 bases in between. The DNA of the CDR3 is TGTGCCAGCAGTCCAGGGGGGTCGGGGGAGCAGTACTTC. Amino acid sequence: CASSPGGSGEQYF.

V gene TRBV5-5 combines with J gene TRBJ1-5; no clear D. CDR3 length: 15 amino acids. Germline V gives CDR1 SGHKS, CDR2 YYEKEE (reference sequence). V was clipped by 3 bases and J by 0 bases, with 10 bases between them. CDR3 sequence reads: CASSSGFYSNQPQHF. As DNA, the CDR3 is TGTGCCAGCAGCTCGGGATTTTATAGCAATCAGCCCCAGCATTTT.

The chain has TRBV6-1 and TRBJ1-5; D perhaps matches TRBD1 (5 bases). The germline CDR1 and CDR2 sequences are MNHNS and SASEGT. V shed 3 bases and J shed 1 base, with 13 bases lying between them. CDR3 length equals 16 residues. CDR3 protein: CASSDWGPISNQPQHF. Written as DNA, the CDR3 is TGTGCCAGCAGTGATTGGGGCCCCATCAGCAATCAGCCCCAGCATTTT.

This chain uses TRBV19 with TRBJ2-1, with 10 bases that match TRBD2. Germline V gives CDR1 LNHDA, CDR2 SQIVND (reference sequence). J gave up 4 bases and V 7 bases, and 10 bases lay outside the gene matches. This CDR3 is built from 16 residues. CDR3 sequence reads: CASTSSGSLGYNEQFF. In DNA form, the CDR3 reads TGTGCCAGTACCTCTAGCGGGAGCCTAGGGTACAATGAGCAGTTCTTC.

The rearrangement links TRBV2 to TRBJ2-2; 9 bases agree with TRBD1. The CDR3 extends over 15 amino acids. Trimming took 8 bases from V and 5 from J; bases not matched to a gene: 9. Germline V gene sequence: CDR1 SNHLY, CDR2 FYNNEI. CDR3 coding DNA: TGTGCCAGCGGTGGACAGGGGAGCCGGACCGGGGAGCTGTTTTTT. Its translation is CASGGQGSRTGELFF.

This chain uses TRBV6-5 with TRBJ1-5, with TRBD1 matching 8 bases. J was trimmed by 2 bases and V by 6 bases; bases with no gene match: 0. The germline V gene has CDR1 MNHEY and CDR2 SVGAGI. The CDR3 runs 13 residues. CDR3 region: CASRTGGNQPQHF. CDR3 DNA: TGTGCCAGCAGGACAGGGGGCAATCAGCCCCAGCATTTT.

The rearrangement joins TRBV6-5 to TRBJ2-1; TRBD2 is a possible D gene (5 bases). Germline CDR1 reads MNHEY; CDR2 reads SVGAGI. The CDR3 runs to 14 residues. V lost 5 bases and J lost 0, with 8 bases in between. The DNA for the CDR3 is TGTGCCAGCAGTCGAGGGAGCTCCTACAATGAGCAGTTCTTC. It yields the protein CASSRGSSYNEQFF.

This chain joins TRBV28 and TRBJ2-7, with D uncertain. Per germline, CDR1 MDHEN and CDR2 SYDVKM. The CDR3 is 13 residues long. The V and J ends lost 5 bases and 5 bases respectively, with 13 bases between them. This chain's CDR3 is CASSKLDTHEQYV. The CDR3 region has the DNA TGTGCCAGCAGTAAGCTCGACACCCACGAGCAGTACGTC.

This clone occurred once. The J gene is TRBJ2-1, the V gene TRBV6-1; D is uncertain. Germline CDR1 MNHNS, CDR2 SASEGT. The CDR3 has 15 amino acids. V was shortened by 3 bases and J by 8 bases, with 17 bases between the two germline ends. The CDR3: CASSERLANVDEQFF. In DNA, the CDR3 is TGTGCCAGCAGTGAGCGGCTGGCTAATGTCGATGAGCAGTTCTTC.

This clone was recorded a few times. The chain links TRBV28 to TRBJ2-7; 9 bases agree with TRBD2. The germline V gene encodes CDR1 MDHEN and CDR2 SYDVKM. Trimming removed 5 bases from V and 5 bases from J; junction bases left unmatched: 7. The CDR3 covers 14 residues. CDR3: CASSGAGGHHEQYF. DNA of the CDR3: TGTGCCAGCAGTGGGGCGGGGGGGCACCACGAGCAGTACTTC.

The rearrangement links TRBV30 to TRBJ2-5; no reliable D call. Germline loops: CDR1 GTSNPN, CDR2 SVGIG (reference sequence). Trimming shortened V by 2 bases and J by 4 bases, and 11 bases separated the two germline ends. CDR3 length: 13 residues. CDR3 protein: CAWSNWAGETQYF. The DNA for the CDR3 is TGTGCCTGGAGTAATTGGGCTGGAGAGACCCAGTACTTC.

This sequence joins TRBV2 and TRBJ2-7, with TRBD1 matching over 9 bases. The CDR3 extends over 16 amino acids. The V segment lost 3 bases and the J segment 2 bases; nucleotides outside the gene matches: 8. Germline assignment: CDR1 SNHLY and CDR2 FYNNEI. CDR3 residues: CASSEARDRVPYEQYV. CDR3 nucleotide sequence: TGTGCCAGCAGTGAGGCCCGGGACAGGGTACCCTACGAGCAGTACGTC.

V is TRBV6-5 and J is TRBJ2-1; 13 bases fit TRBD2. With V trimmed by 6 bases and J by 7 bases, 6 bases remained unmatched. Germline CDR1 reads MNHEY; CDR2 reads SVGAGI. The CDR3 consists of 15 residues. The CDR3 bases are TGTGCCAGCAGCTGGACTAGCGGGGGTAGGAATGAGCAGTTCTTC. This gives the protein CASSWTSGGRNEQFF.

The V call is TRBV3-1 (or the pseudogene TRBV3-2), the J call TRBJ1-3; D is undetermined. This CDR3 is built from 15 residues. Per the germline V gene, CDR1 is LGHDT and CDR2 is YNNKEL (reference sequence). V was pared by 4 bases and J by 4 bases, with 14 bases between. CDR3 DNA: TGTGCCAGCAGCCTCAGTTCGGGGTCAGGAAACACCATATATTTT. As protein: CASSLSSGSGNTIYF.

This clone was seen a handful of times. The gene calls are TRBV18 and TRBJ2-1, with TRBD2 matching 15 bases. This CDR3 is 18 amino acids long. Germline CDR1 reads KGHSH; CDR2 reads LQKENI. Trimming cost V 2 bases and J 4 bases; bases outside gene matches: 6. CDR3 sequence (DNA): TGTGCCAGCTCACCAACTCGGACTAGCGGGGGGGTATACAATGAGCAGTTCTTC. Translation gives CASSPTRTSGGVYNEQFF.

The CDR3 bases are TGCGCCAGCAGCCAACTACAGGGGGCGAACACCGGGGAGCTGTTTTTT. It codes for CASSQLQGANTGELFF. The chain joins TRBV4-1 to TRBJ2-2; TRBD1 matches 8 bases. V shed 2 bases and J 0 bases; nucleotides not matched to a gene: 2. This CDR3 region has 16 residues. Germline V gives CDR1 MGHRA, CDR2 YSYEKL.